A single sample gave rise to the 21 T cell receptor beta chains below, sequenced in a study of shared clonotypes between healthy human individuals. Clones were read by immunoSEQ multiplex PCR, and TCRdb kept only the in-frame ones, dropping some. Altogether about 680,000 clones are present, about 91% being singletons, with the ten largest covering nearly 25%. The naive CD8 population came from CD45RO-negative cells selected for CCR7, without terminally differentiated effector memory CD45RA+ cells. Sequencing was performed on naive CD8+ T cells sorted from blood. The receptors originated from a man aged 30 to 45 in good health.

The chain recombines TRBV10-2 with TRBJ1-1, with 7 bases matching TRBD1. The V gene's germline CDR1 is WSHSY and CDR2 SAAADI. V shed 8 bases and J 8 bases; nucleotides not matched to a gene: 23. The CDR3 loop spans 17 amino acids. The CDR3 DNA sequence: TGCGCCAGCGGCTCCCAGACAGGGTCCCTCCTTTCGGTCGAAGCTTTCTTT. Residues: CASGSQTGSLLSVEAFF.

The genes are TRBV4-1 and TRBJ2-3, with D perhaps matching TRBD2 (5 bases). The germline CDR1 and CDR2 sequences are MGHRA and YSYEKL. This CDR3 comprises 14 residues. Trimming took 0 bases from V and 5 from J, leaving 9 bases between them. The chain's CDR3 is CASSQDFGEDTQYF. The CDR3 DNA is TGCGCCAGCAGCCAAGATTTCGGGGAAGATACGCAGTATTTT.

The genes are TRBV5-1 and TRBJ2-7, with 8 bases aligning to TRBD2. There are 15 residues in the CDR3. The V gene end was trimmed by 4 bases and the J gene end by 3 bases; junction bases not matched to a gene: 9. Germline V gene data show CDR1 as SGHRS and CDR2 as YFSETQ. CDR3 in amino acids: CASSPVSGALYEQYF. The CDR3 DNA reads TGCGCCAGCAGCCCAGTTAGCGGGGCGCTCTACGAGCAGTACTTC.

The chain is built from TRBV27 and TRBJ2-7; D is ambiguous. The CDR3 length is 14 residues. The V gene lost 3 bases and the J gene lost 3 bases, with 12 bases spanning the gap. Germline values: CDR1 MNHEY, CDR2 SMNVEV (reference sequence). The CDR3 loop is CASSFGQEIYEQYF. The CDR3 nucleotides are TGTGCCAGCAGTTTCGGCCAGGAGATCTACGAGCAGTACTTC.

The chain uses TRBV7-9 and TRBJ1-2, with D perhaps TRBD1 (5 bases). V was pared by 0 bases and J by 2 bases, with 16 bases between. This CDR3 has 17 residues. Germline CDR1 reads SEHNR; CDR2 reads FQNEAQ (reference sequence). CDR3 bases: TGTGCCAGCAGCTTAGCGGGGGTGGGTAGGGAGAACTATGGCTACACCTTC. It yields the protein CASSLAGVGRENYGYTF.

V usage is TRBV4-1 and J usage is TRBJ1-1; D is unclear. Trimming removed 1 base at V and 0 bases at J, with 3 bases between. Germline values: CDR1 MGHRA, CDR2 YSYEKL. The CDR3 is 13 residues long. The CDR3 loop is CASSQVVNTEAFF. The CDR3 DNA is TGCGCCAGCAGCCAAGTGGTGAACACTGAAGCTTTCTTT.

In this sample, this clone turned up once. This chain links TRBV28 with TRBJ1-5; D is perhaps TRBD1 (5 bases). Trimming took off 7 bases at V and 4 bases at J, with 5 bases between the two ends. This CDR3 contains 11 residues. Per the germline V gene, CDR1 is MDHEN and CDR2 is SYDVKM. The CDR3 spells CASKGNQPQHF. CDR3 in DNA: TGTGCCAGCAAGGGGAATCAGCCCCAGCATTTT.

The CDR3 here is CASSQDDGPTNEKLFF. The CDR3, as DNA: TGTGCCAGCAGCCAAGATGACGGACCAACTAATGAAAAACTGTTTTTT. V gene TRBV7-9 combines with J gene TRBJ1-4; D remains ambiguous. The CDR3 runs 16 residues. Germline V gene data show CDR1 as SEHNR and CDR2 as FQNEAQ (reference sequence). V was clipped by 5 bases and J by 0 bases, with 13 bases between them.

This clone showed up just once. One junction end does not reproduce the germline sequence, and a read error may be involved. CDR3 DNA: TGTGTCAGTAGTATCCAGGGCCCGGCCATATATTTT. It codes for CVSSIQGPAIYF. V and J are TRBV19 and TRBJ1-3; D might be TRBD1 (5 bases). CDR3 size: 12 residues. Germline V gene lookup returns CDR1 LNHDA and CDR2 SQIVND (reference sequence).

This clone was observed a single time. The chain couples TRBV6-1 to TRBJ1-1; D unresolved. The CDR3 is 15 residues long. Germline-derived CDR1 and CDR2 are MNHNS and SASEGT. V was trimmed by 8 bases and J by 0 bases, leaving 16 bases between them. The CDR3 nucleotides read TGTGCCAGCTTGGGGAGCGTTTTAATGAACACTGAAGCTTTCTTT. Its protein is CASLGSVLMNTEAFF.

This clone was seen just once. The CDR3 region has the DNA TGTGCCAGCCTATATATCCGGGACAGGGCCTACGAGCAGTACTTC. Amino acid sequence: CASLYIRDRAYEQYF. V gene TRBV2 combines with J gene TRBJ2-7, with 9 bases that match TRBD1. The CDR3 sequence is 15 residues long. The J segment lost 2 bases and the V segment lost 8 bases, leaving 10 bases of the junction unmatched. The germline V gene has CDR1 SNHLY and CDR2 FYNNEI.

The DNA for the CDR3 is TGTGCCAGCAGCTCCATAGCGGGAGGGAGCACAGATACGCAGTATTTT. It is translated as CASSSIAGGSTDTQYF. The chain recombines TRBV7-2 with TRBJ2-3; 11 bases fit TRBD2. The CDR3 runs 16 residues. The germline V gene encodes CDR1 SGHTA and CDR2 FQGNSA. The J segment lost 0 bases and the V segment lost 4 bases, leaving 3 bases of the junction unmatched.

This chain uses TRBV5-5 with TRBJ1-4, with TRBD1 as a possible D gene (5 bases). CDR3 size: 15 residues. Trimming removed 5 bases at V and 1 base at J, with 12 bases between. The germline V gene has CDR1 SGHKS and CDR2 YYEKEE (reference sequence). The CDR3 nucleotides are TGTGCCAGCAGTCCCGGGGGGGTAACTAATGAAAAACTGTTTTTT. It yields the protein CASSPGGVTNEKLFF.

The chain recombines TRBV5-1 with TRBJ2-7; D is unclear. V lost 1 base and J lost 6, with 14 bases in between. The CDR3 totals 14 residues. Germline V gene sequence: CDR1 SGHRS, CDR2 YFSETQ. The CDR3 coding sequence is TGCGCCAGCAGCTTGACCGACGCCTACCCCGAGCAGTACTTC. This gives the protein CASSLTDAYPEQYF.

The gene calls are TRBV29-1 and TRBJ2-1, with D possibly being TRBD1 (8 bases). Germline values: CDR1 SQVTM, CDR2 ANQGSEA. V was trimmed by 2 bases and J by 8 bases, leaving 13 bases between them. CDR3 size: 13 residues. CDR3 in amino acids: CSVETGGGYEQFF. The CDR3 DNA is TGCAGCGTTGAAACAGGGGGAGGGTATGAGCAGTTCTTC.

The chain employs TRBV7-9 and TRBJ1-4; D gene ambiguous. The CDR3 is 12 amino acids. CDR1 SEHNR and CDR2 FQNEAQ come from the germline V gene (reference sequence). V lost 7 bases and J 6 bases, leaving 9 bases between the germline ends. CDR3 sequence: CASTLRDEKLFF. The CDR3, as DNA: TGTGCCAGCACCCTGAGGGATGAAAAACTGTTTTTT.

The chain has TRBV2 and TRBJ2-3, with 14 bases fitting TRBD2. Germline CDR1 and CDR2: SNHLY and FYNNEI. V lost 1 base to trimming and J lost 0 bases; unmatched junction nucleotides: 6. This CDR3 has 19 amino acids. CDR3 sequence reads: CASSEEGLAGVDSTDTQYF. CDR3 coding DNA: TGTGCCAGCAGTGAAGAGGGACTAGCGGGAGTGGACAGCACAGATACGCAGTATTTT.

The rearrangement uses TRBV27 and TRBJ2-3, with TRBD1 identical over 8 bases. CDR3 length equals 14 residues. Per germline, CDR1 MNHEY and CDR2 SMNVEV (reference sequence). After removal of 5 bases from V and 5 bases from J, the junction contained 6 bases not matched to a gene. The CDR3 spells CASSRLDREDTQYF. CDR3 coding DNA: TGTGCCAGCAGTAGACTGGACAGGGAAGATACGCAGTATTTT.

The chain links TRBV5-6 to TRBJ2-1, with 11 bases that match TRBD2. Looked up from germline, CDR1 is SGHDT and CDR2 is YYEEEE. Unmatched junction bases numbered 2, after V lost 0 bases and J lost 6 bases. This CDR3 is built from 15 residues. This CDR3 reads CASSLGLAGFNEQFF. In DNA form, the CDR3 reads TGTGCCAGCAGCTTGGGACTAGCGGGATTCAATGAGCAGTTCTTC.

This chain uses TRBV27 with TRBJ2-3; D perhaps matches TRBD2 (6 bases). The CDR3 contains 14 residues. The germline V and J ends were trimmed by 5 bases and 2 bases, with 11 bases remaining between them. CDR1 MNHEY and CDR2 SMNVEV come from the germline V gene (reference sequence). The CDR3 coding sequence is TGTGCCAGCAGTCCTGGGACTTTCACAGATACGCAGTATTTT. Amino acid sequence: CASSPGTFTDTQYF.

The chain recombines TRBV7-2 with TRBJ1-1; D gene uncertain. The CDR3 is made up of 12 amino acids. Germline V lookup: CDR1 SGHTA, CDR2 FQGNSA. Trimming took 4 bases from V and 5 from J, leaving 8 bases between them. CDR3 bases: TGTGCCAGCAGCTGGGCGGGAACTGAAGCTTTCTTT. This encodes CASSWAGTEAFF.